These 18 T cell receptor beta chains came from one sample sequenced in a study of OX40 agonist ivuxolimab in advanced cancers. The repertoire was sequenced with immunoSEQ multiplex PCR; TCRdb's copy has only in-frame clones and lacks some. The profile covers roughly 23,000 clones, with 75% to 90% appearing a single time and approximately 23% taken by the ten largest. Sequencing used CD4+ or CD8+ T cells sorted from blood, obtained in a trial of the OX40 agonist ivuxolimab. All receptors derive from an adult with an advanced solid tumor such as melanoma, head and neck, liver or kidney cancer.

The CDR3 spells CASSEGTGGSYEQYF. The CDR3 DNA sequence: TGTGCCAGCAGTGAAGGGACAGGGGGCTCCTACGAGCAGTACTTC. The chain employs TRBV6-9 and TRBJ2-7; 11 bases fit TRBD1. Unmatched junction bases numbered 3, after V lost 5 bases and J lost 0 bases. Germline CDR1 MNHGY, CDR2 SVAAGI. The CDR3 is 15 residues long.

The chain employs TRBV5-6 and TRBJ2-3, with 7 bases fitting TRBD1. CDR1 SGHDT and CDR2 YYEEEE come from the germline V gene. V lost 4 bases, J lost 1 base, and 3 bases stayed unmatched. The CDR3 extends over 14 amino acids. CDR3 DNA: TGTGCCAGCAGCCAACAGGGGCGCACAGATACGCAGTATTTT. The encoded protein is CASSQQGRTDTQYF.

V gene TRBV4-1 combines with J gene TRBJ2-1; D remains ambiguous. Germline CDR1 and CDR2: MGHRA and YSYEKL. The CDR3 has 13 residues. Deletions cut 1 base from V and 9 bases from J, with 10 bases between. This chain's CDR3 is CASSQVFSSEQFF. The DNA for the CDR3 is TGCGCCAGCAGCCAAGTCTTCTCGAGTGAGCAGTTCTTC.

This clone has just a few counts. The chain has TRBV4-3 and TRBJ2-7; D is possibly TRBD1 or TRBD2 (5 bases each). CDR3 length: 18 amino acids. CDR1 is LGHNA, CDR2 YSLEER, per germline. V lost 1 base to trimming and J lost 4 bases, with 23 bases between them. The CDR3 reads CASSQVPDGAPLYYEQYF. CDR3 nucleotides: TGCGCCAGCAGCCAAGTTCCGGACGGGGCCCCCCTTTATTACGAGCAGTACTTC.

The chain couples TRBV9 to TRBJ1-4; 7 bases match TRBD1. CDR1 and CDR2 from the germline V gene are SGDLS and YYNGEE. J was trimmed by 2 bases and V by 0 bases; bases with no gene match: 1. The CDR3 loop spans 15 amino acids. The chain's CDR3 is CASSVEGATNEKLFF. CDR3 coding DNA: TGTGCCAGCAGCGTAGAGGGGGCTACTAATGAAAAACTGTTTTTT. The complete variable domain, with remaining parts taken from reference TRBV9 and TRBJ1-4, reads DSGVTQTPKHLITATGQRVTLRCSPRSGDLSVYWYQQSLDQGLQFLIQYYNGEERAKGNILERFSAQQFPDLHSELNLSSLELGDSALYFCASSVEGATNEKLFFGSGTQLSVL.

By proportion, this clone is medium-sized. As DNA, the CDR3 is TGTGCCTGGAGTACTATCACAGGGTTCACAGATACGCAGTATTTT. Translated, it gives CAWSTITGFTDTQYF. V and J are TRBV30 and TRBJ2-3, with D perhaps matching TRBD1 (6 bases). Trimming took off 2 bases at V and 2 bases at J, with 14 bases between the two ends. The CDR3 has 15 residues. Per the germline V gene, CDR1 is GTSNPN and CDR2 is SVGIG (reference sequence).

V gene TRBV27 combines with J gene TRBJ2-7; D gene uncertain. The CDR3 is made up of 13 amino acids. Germline CDR1 MNHEY, CDR2 SMNVEV (reference sequence). Trimming cost V 1 base and J 2 bases, with 6 bases left between them. The CDR3 spells CASSLYPTYEQYF. CDR3 DNA sequence: TGTGCCAGCAGTTTATATCCAACCTACGAGCAGTACTTC.

Notes on this clone: No DNA is shown, since the ends of the CDR3 on it are uncertain; the CDR3 is the one TCRdb lists. This chain connects TRBV21-1 to TRBJ1-3. TRBV21-1 is a pseudogene locus. The CDR3 has 14 amino acids, counting both end residues. CDR3 region: CASRFWGIGNTIYF.

The CDR3 DNA reads as TGTGCCAGCAGTTTCCGGATGGGAGGTCGAGCTTTCTTT. Encoded protein: CASSFRMGGRAFF. This chain links TRBV28 with TRBJ1-1; no firm D call. CDR3 length: 13 residues. The ends were cut back, 3 bases at V and 10 bases at J, with 15 bases in the middle. The germline V gene has CDR1 MDHEN and CDR2 SYDVKM.

V gene TRBV6-1 combines with J gene TRBJ1-2; 8 bases line up with TRBD1. Trimming at V came to 4 bases and at J to 3 bases, leaving 10 bases not matched to a gene. This CDR3 is built from 16 residues. Germline V lookup: CDR1 MNHNS, CDR2 SASEGT. The CDR3 sequence: CASSGERQGFYYGYTF. The CDR3 bases are TGTGCCAGCAGTGGGGAACGACAGGGGTTTTACTATGGCTACACCTTC.

This clone was counted once. The J gene is TRBJ2-7, the V gene TRBV28; the D is unclear. The CDR3 consists of 11 residues. Deletions cut 4 bases from V and 6 bases from J, with 7 bases between. The germline gives CDR1 MDHEN, CDR2 SYDVKM. The CDR3 region has the DNA TGTGCCAGCAGTTACCGCCGCGAGCAGTACTTC. Amino acids: CASSYRREQYF.

The rearrangement uses TRBV11-2 and TRBJ1-3; no reliable D call. With 3 bases removed from V and 1 base from J, the gap between germline ends came to 4 bases. The CDR3 extends over 13 amino acids. Germline V gene data show CDR1 as SGHAT and CDR2 as FQNNGV. CDR3 DNA: TGTGCCAGCAGCTTTGGGTCTGGAAACACCATATATTTT. Translation: CASSFGSGNTIYF.

V gene TRBV5-1 combines with J gene TRBJ2-1; TRBD2 matches at 7 bases. V dropped 0 bases and J dropped 4; count of bases not matched to a gene: 4. The CDR3 sequence is 15 residues long. Germline-derived CDR1 and CDR2 are SGHRS and YFSETQ. The CDR3 loop is CASSLVFGGYNEQFF. CDR3 DNA sequence: TGCGCCAGCAGCTTGGTGTTCGGGGGGTACAATGAGCAGTTCTTC.

V gene TRBV5-6 combines with J gene TRBJ2-2, with no clear D. This CDR3 spans 12 amino acids. Trimming cost V 0 bases and J 7 bases, with 4 bases left between them. CDR1 SGHDT and CDR2 YYEEEE come from the germline V gene. CDR3 sequence reads: CASSLAGGELFF. The CDR3 DNA follows: TGTGCCAGCAGCTTGGCCGGCGGGGAGCTGTTTTTT.

V gene TRBV11-2 combines with J gene TRBJ1-6; D ambiguous. The germline V and J ends were trimmed by 2 bases and 9 bases, with 14 bases remaining between them. The CDR3 extends over 15 amino acids. Germline V gene sequence: CDR1 SGHAT, CDR2 FQNNGV. The CDR3 protein is CASSLSSWGGSPLHF. The CDR3, as DNA: TGTGCCAGCAGCTTATCGTCTTGGGGTGGTTCACCCCTCCACTTT.

This clone was seen a few times. The rearrangement links TRBV27 to TRBJ2-5; maybe TRBD1 (6 bases). Per the germline V gene, CDR1 is MNHEY and CDR2 is SMNVEV (reference sequence). Trimming removed 3 bases at V and 5 bases at J, with 13 bases between. The CDR3 has 14 amino acids. Here the CDR3 DNA reads TGTGCCAGCAGTTTTTCAGGGGTCGGGGAGACCCAGTACTTC. Encoded protein: CASSFSGVGETQYF.

The V gene is TRBV27, the J gene TRBJ2-5; D call uncertain. CDR1 is MNHEY and CDR2 is SMNVEV in the germline V gene (reference sequence). V was pared by 2 bases and J by 3 bases, with 16 bases between. This CDR3 is 16 amino acids long. The CDR3 DNA reads as TGTGCCAGCAGTTTAGGGTGGTCGGTCAGAGAAGAGACCCAGTACTTC. The encoded protein is CASSLGWSVREETQYF.

This clone was counted once. The rearrangement joins TRBV9 to TRBJ2-2; TRBD1 matches 7 bases. The trim removed 0 bases at V and 5 bases at J, leaving 10 bases unmatched. The germline V gene has CDR1 SGDLS and CDR2 YYNGEE. The length of the CDR3 is 17 residues. The CDR3 sequence: CASSVAPDRVVTGELFF. The DNA of the CDR3 is TGTGCCAGCAGCGTAGCCCCTGACAGGGTGGTAACCGGGGAGCTGTTTTTT. Drawing the rest from reference TRBV9 and TRBJ2-2, the complete variable domain is DSGVTQTPKHLITATGQRVTLRCSPRSGDLSVYWYQQSLDQGLQFLIQYYNGEERAKGNILERFSAQQFPDLHSELNLSSLELGDSALYFCASSVAPDRVVTGELFFGEGSRLTVL.